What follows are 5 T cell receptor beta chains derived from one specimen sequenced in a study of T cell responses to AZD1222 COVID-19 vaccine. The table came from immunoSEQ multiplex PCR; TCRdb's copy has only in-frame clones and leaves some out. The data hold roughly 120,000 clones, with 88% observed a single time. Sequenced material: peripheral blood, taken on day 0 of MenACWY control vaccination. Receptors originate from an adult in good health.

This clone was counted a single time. CDR3 bases: TGTGCCAGCAGCCATAGAACTAGCGGGCGCACAGATACGCAGTATTTT. This gives the protein CASSHRTSGRTDTQYF. The V and J genes are TRBV3-1 (or the pseudogene TRBV3-2) and TRBJ2-3; 9 bases fit TRBD2. CDR1 is LGHDT and CDR2 is YNNKEL in the germline V gene (reference sequence). This CDR3 contains 16 residues. Trimming removed 3 bases from V and 1 base from J; junction bases left unmatched: 5.

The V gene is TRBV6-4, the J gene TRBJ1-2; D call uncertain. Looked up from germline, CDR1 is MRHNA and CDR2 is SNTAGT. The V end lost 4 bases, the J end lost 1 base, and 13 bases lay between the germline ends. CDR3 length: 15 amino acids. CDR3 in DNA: TGTGCCAGCAGTGTAGAGGCAGCCAGTAACTATGGCTACACCTTC. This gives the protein CASSVEAASNYGYTF.

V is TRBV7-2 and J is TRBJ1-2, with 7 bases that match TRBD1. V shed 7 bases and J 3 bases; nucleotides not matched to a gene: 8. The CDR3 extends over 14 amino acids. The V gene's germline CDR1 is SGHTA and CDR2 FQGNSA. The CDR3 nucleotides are TGTGCCAGCAAGAGACAGGGCCCGCACTATGGCTACACCTTC. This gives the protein CASKRQGPHYGYTF.

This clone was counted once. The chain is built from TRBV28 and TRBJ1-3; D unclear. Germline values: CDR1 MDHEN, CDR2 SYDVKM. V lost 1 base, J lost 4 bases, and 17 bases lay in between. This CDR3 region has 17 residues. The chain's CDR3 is CASSLSLRLARGNTIYF. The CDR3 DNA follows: TGTGCCAGCAGTTTATCCCTTCGATTAGCGCGGGGAAACACCATATATTTT.

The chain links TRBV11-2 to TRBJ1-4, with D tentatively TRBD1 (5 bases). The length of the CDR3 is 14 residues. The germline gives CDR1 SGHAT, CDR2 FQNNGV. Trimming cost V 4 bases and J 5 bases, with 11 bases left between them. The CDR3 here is CASSSGGANEKLFF. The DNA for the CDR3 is TGTGCCAGCAGCTCGGGAGGGGCGAATGAAAAACTGTTTTTT.